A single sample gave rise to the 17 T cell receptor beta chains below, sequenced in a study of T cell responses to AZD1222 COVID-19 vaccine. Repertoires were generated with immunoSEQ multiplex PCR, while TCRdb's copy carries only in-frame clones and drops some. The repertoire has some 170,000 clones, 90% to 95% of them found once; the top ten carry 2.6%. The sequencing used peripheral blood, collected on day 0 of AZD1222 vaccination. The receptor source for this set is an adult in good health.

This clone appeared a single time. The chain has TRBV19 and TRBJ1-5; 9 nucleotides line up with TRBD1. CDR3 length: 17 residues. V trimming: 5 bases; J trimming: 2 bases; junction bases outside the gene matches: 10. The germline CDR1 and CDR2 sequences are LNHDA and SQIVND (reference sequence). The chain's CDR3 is CASSANLGTGRNQPQHF. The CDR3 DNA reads TGTGCCAGTAGTGCTAACCTCGGGACAGGGCGCAATCAGCCCCAGCATTTT.

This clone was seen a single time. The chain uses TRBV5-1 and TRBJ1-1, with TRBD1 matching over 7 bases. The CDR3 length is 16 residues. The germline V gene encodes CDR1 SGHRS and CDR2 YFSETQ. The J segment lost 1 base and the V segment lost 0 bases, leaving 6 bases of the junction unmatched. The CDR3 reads CASSLAEAGGNTEAFF. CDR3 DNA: TGCGCCAGCAGCTTGGCCGAAGCAGGGGGGAACACTGAAGCTTTCTTT. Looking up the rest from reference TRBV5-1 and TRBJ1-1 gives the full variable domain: KAGVTQTPRYLIKTRGQQVTLSCSPISGHRSVSWYQQTPGQGLQFLFEYFSETQRNKGNFPGRFSGRQFSNSRSEMNVSTLELGDSALYLCASSLAEAGGNTEAFFGQGTRLTVV.

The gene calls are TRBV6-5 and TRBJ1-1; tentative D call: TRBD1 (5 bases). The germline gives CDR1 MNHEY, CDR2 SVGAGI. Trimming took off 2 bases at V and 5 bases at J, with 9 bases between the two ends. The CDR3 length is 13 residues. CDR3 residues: CASSYAGLTEAFF. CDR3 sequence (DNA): TGTGCCAGCAGTTACGCAGGGTTGACTGAAGCTTTCTTT.

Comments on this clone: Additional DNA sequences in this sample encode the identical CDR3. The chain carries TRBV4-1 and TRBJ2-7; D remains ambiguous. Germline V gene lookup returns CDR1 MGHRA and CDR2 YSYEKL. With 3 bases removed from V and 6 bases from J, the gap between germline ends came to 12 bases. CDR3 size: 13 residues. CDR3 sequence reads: CASSQDLMGEQYF. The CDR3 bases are TGCGCCAGCAGCCAGGACCTCATGGGCGAGCAGTACTTC.

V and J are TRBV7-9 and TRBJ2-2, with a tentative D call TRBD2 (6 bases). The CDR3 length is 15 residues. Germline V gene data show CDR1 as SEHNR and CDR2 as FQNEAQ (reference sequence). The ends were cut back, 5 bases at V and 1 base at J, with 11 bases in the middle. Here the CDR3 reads CASSPGLENTGELFF. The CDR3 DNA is TGTGCCAGCAGCCCGGGACTCGAGAACACCGGGGAGCTGTTTTTT.

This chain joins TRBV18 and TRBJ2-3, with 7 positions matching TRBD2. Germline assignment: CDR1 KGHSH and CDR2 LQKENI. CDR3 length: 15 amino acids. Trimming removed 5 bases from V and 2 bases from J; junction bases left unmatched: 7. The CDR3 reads CASSYPSGDTDTQYF. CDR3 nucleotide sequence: TGTGCCAGCTCATACCCCAGCGGGGACACAGATACGCAGTATTTT.

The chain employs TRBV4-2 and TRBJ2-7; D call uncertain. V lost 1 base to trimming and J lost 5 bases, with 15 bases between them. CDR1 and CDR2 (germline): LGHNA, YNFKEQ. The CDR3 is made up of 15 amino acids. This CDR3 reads CASSQGARLGNEQYF. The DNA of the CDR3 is TGTGCCAGCAGCCAAGGAGCCAGGTTAGGCAACGAGCAGTACTTC.

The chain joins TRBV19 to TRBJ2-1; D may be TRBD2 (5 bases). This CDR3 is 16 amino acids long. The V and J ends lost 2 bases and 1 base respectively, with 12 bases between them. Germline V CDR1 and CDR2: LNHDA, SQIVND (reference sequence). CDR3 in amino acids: CASSINLLGSYNEQFF. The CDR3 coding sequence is TGTGCCAGTAGTATAAATCTACTAGGGTCCTACAATGAGCAGTTCTTC.

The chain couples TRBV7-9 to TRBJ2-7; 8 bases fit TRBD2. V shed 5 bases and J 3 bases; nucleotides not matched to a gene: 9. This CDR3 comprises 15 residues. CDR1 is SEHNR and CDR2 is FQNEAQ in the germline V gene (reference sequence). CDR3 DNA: TGTGCCAGCAGCCTAAACGGGGGGGTCTTCTACGAGCAGTACTTC. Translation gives CASSLNGGVFYEQYF.

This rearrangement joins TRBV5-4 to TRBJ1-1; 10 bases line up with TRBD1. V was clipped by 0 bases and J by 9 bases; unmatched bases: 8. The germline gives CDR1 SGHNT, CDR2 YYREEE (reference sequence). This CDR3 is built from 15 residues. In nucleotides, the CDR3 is TGTGCCAGCAGCTTGGGGGGACAGGGGCCCGCTAAAGCTTTCTTT. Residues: CASSLGGQGPAKAFF.

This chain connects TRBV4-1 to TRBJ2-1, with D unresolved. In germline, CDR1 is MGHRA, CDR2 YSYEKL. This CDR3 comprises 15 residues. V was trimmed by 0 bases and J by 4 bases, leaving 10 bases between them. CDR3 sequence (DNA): TGCGCCAGCAGCCAAGAACCAGCGTATTACAATGAGCAGTTCTTC. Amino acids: CASSQEPAYYNEQFF.

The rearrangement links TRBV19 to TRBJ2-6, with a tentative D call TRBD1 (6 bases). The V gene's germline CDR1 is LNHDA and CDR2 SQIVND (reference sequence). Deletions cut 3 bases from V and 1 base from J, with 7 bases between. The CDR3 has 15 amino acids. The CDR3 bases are TGTGCCAGTAGTATTCAGGGGTCTGGGGCCAACGTCCTGACTTTC. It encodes CASSIQGSGANVLTF.

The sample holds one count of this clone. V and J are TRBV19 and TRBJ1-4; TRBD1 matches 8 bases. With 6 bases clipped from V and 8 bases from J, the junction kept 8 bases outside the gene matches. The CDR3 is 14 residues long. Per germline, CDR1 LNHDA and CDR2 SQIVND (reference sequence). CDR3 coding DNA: TGTGCCAGTAGCGGACAGGGTTTCTCGGAAAAACTGTTTTTT. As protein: CASSGQGFSEKLFF.

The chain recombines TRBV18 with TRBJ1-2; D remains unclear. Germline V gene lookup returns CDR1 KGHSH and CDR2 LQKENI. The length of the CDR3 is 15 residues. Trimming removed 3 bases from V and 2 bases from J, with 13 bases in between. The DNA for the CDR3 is TGTGCCAGCTCACCCGTAGGGAATCCGAACTATGGCTACACCTTC. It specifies CASSPVGNPNYGYTF. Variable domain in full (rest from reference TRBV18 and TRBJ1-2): NAGVMQNPRHLVRRRGQEARLRCSPMKGHSHVYWYRQLPEEGLKFMVYLQKENIIDESGMPKERFSAEFPKEGPSILRIQQVVRGDSAAYFCASSPVGNPNYGYTFGSGTRLTVV.

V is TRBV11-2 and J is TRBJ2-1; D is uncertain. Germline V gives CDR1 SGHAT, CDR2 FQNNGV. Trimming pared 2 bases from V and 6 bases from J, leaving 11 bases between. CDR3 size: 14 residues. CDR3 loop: CASSLYTILNEQFF. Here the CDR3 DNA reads TGTGCCAGCAGCTTATACACTATTCTCAATGAGCAGTTCTTC.

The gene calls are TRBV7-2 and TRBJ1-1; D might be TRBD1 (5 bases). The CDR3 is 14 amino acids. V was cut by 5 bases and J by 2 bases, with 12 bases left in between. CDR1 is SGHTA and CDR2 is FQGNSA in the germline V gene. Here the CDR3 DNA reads TGTGCCAGCAGCCCAAGACAGTTCAACACTGAAGCTTTCTTT. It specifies CASSPRQFNTEAFF.

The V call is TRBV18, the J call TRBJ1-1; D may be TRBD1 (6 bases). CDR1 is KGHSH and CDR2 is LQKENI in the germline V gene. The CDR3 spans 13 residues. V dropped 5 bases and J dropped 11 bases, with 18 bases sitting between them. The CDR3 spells CASSANREGRAFF. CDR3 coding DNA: TGTGCCAGCTCAGCAAACAGGGAAGGGAGGGCTTTCTTT.